Listed here are 18 T cell receptor beta chains from one sample, sequenced in a study of cytomegalovirus exposure and HLA in healthy donors. Data came from immunoSEQ multiplex PCR; TCRdb stores just in-frame clones and leaves some out. The sample has 120,000 or so clones, about nine tenths seen once. Sample: PBMCs. The receptors shown here come from a young man in good health and CMV-seronegative.

This sequence joins TRBV19 and TRBJ1-2; 9 nucleotides line up with TRBD1. CDR3 length equals 17 residues. Trimming at V came to 3 bases and at J to 3 bases, leaving 11 bases not matched to a gene. Germline V gene data show CDR1 as LNHDA and CDR2 as SQIVND (reference sequence). CDR3 region: CASSIFSLGQGDYGYTF. CDR3 in DNA: TGTGCCAGTAGTATTTTTTCCCTGGGACAGGGAGACTATGGCTACACCTTC. Supplemented by reference TRBV19 and TRBJ1-2, the full variable domain reads DGGITQSPKYLFRKEGQNVTLSCEQNLNHDAMYWYRQDPGQGLRLIYYSQIVNDFQKGDIAEGYSVSREKKESFPLTVTSAQKNPTAFYLCASSIFSLGQGDYGYTFGSGTRLTVV.

The V call is TRBV19, the J call TRBJ2-5; 12 bases line up with TRBD2. The germline V gene encodes CDR1 LNHDA and CDR2 SQIVND (reference sequence). V dropped 5 bases and J dropped 10; count of bases not matched to a gene: 11. The CDR3 has 15 residues. CDR3 coding DNA: TGTGCCAGTAGTCAGCTAGCGGGAGGGCCTAGGGGCCAGTACTTC. This translates into CASSQLAGGPRGQYF.

V and J are TRBV6-6 and TRBJ1-2; D may be TRBD1 (5 bases). The CDR3 runs 15 residues. Germline V lookup: CDR1 MNHNY, CDR2 SVGAGI (reference sequence). Between the trimmed V and J ends, which lost 2 bases and 1 base, there was a span of 11 bases. CDR3 in DNA: TGTGCCAGCAGTTACAACGGGGGTATTAACTATGGCTACACCTTC. Translation gives CASSYNGGINYGYTF.

The chain recombines TRBV4-3 with TRBJ2-2; 7 positions match TRBD2. V gave up 0 bases and J gave up 7 bases; unmatched junction bases: 5. CDR3 length: 15 amino acids. The germline CDR1 and CDR2 sequences are LGHNA and YSLEER. CDR3 coding DNA: TGCGCCAGCAGCCAAGAGAGCGGGATCGGCGGGGAGCTGTTTTTT. Translation gives CASSQESGIGGELFF.

This chain uses TRBV18 with TRBJ2-2; no clear D gene. There are 18 residues in the CDR3. The V end lost 2 bases, the J end lost 0 bases, and 16 bases lay between the germline ends. Germline V CDR1 and CDR2: KGHSH, LQKENI. The CDR3 nucleotides read TGTGCCAGCTCACCAAACTTAAGAGGAACAACGAACACCGGGGAGCTGTTTTTT. Its translation: CASSPNLRGTTNTGELFF.

V and J are TRBV6-5 and TRBJ2-7; tentative D call: TRBD1 (5 bases). The CDR3 spans 14 residues. CDR1 is MNHEY, CDR2 SVGAGI, per germline. V lost 0 bases and J 3 bases, leaving 9 bases between the germline ends. The CDR3 bases are TGTGCCAGCAGTTACTCGGAGACAGACTACGAGCAGTACTTC. Encoded protein: CASSYSETDYEQYF.

V usage is TRBV27 and J usage is TRBJ2-5; TRBD1 matches 7 bases. Germline V lookup: CDR1 MNHEY, CDR2 SMNVEV (reference sequence). This CDR3 contains 14 residues. The trim removed 6 bases at V and 3 bases at J, leaving 7 bases unmatched. The CDR3: CASRHGTAEETQYF. CDR3 bases: TGTGCCAGCAGGCACGGGACAGCGGAAGAGACCCAGTACTTC.

This chain joins TRBV7-8 and TRBJ2-7; the match to TRBD2 covers 8 bases. The ends lost 1 base at V and 0 bases at J; junction bases unmatched: 2. The CDR3 has 15 residues. Germline V gene sequence: CDR1 SGHVS, CDR2 FQNEAQ. The CDR3 reads CASSLGTSLSYEQYF. CDR3 nucleotide sequence: TGTGCCAGCAGCTTAGGGACTAGCCTCTCCTACGAGCAGTACTTC.

This chain connects TRBV18 to TRBJ1-4; D is unclear. Germline V gene data show CDR1 as KGHSH and CDR2 as LQKENI. Trimming pared 2 bases from V and 0 bases from J, leaving 10 bases between. The CDR3 has 16 residues. The CDR3 reads CASSPRRVATNEKLFF. Here the CDR3 DNA reads TGTGCCAGCTCACCAAGGCGGGTAGCAACTAATGAAAAACTGTTTTTT. The full variable domain, completed using reference TRBV18 and TRBJ1-4, is NAGVMQNPRHLVRRRGQEARLRCSPMKGHSHVYWYRQLPEEGLKFMVYLQKENIIDESGMPKERFSAEFPKEGPSILRIQQVVRGDSAAYFCASSPRRVATNEKLFFGSGTQLSVL.

This chain links TRBV15 with TRBJ2-2, with D uncertain. V lost 0 bases and J lost 3, with 14 bases in between. CDR3 size: 17 residues. Per the germline V gene, CDR1 is LNHNV and CDR2 is YYDKDF (reference sequence). The CDR3 is CATSREVTTADTGELFF. The CDR3 nucleotides read TGTGCCACCAGCAGAGAAGTTACGACTGCGGACACCGGGGAGCTGTTTTTT.

This rearrangement joins TRBV5-1 to TRBJ2-5; the match to TRBD2 covers 9 bases. V dropped 4 bases and J dropped 1; count of bases not matched to a gene: 14. This CDR3 has 18 residues. Germline CDR1 and CDR2: SGHRS and YFSETQ. The CDR3 protein is CASSRALLAGPSQETQYF. The CDR3 DNA is TGCGCCAGCAGCCGGGCCCTACTAGCGGGCCCCTCCCAAGAGACCCAGTACTTC.

The V and J genes are TRBV7-9 and TRBJ2-1, with a possible D match to TRBD2 (6 bases). CDR1 SEHNR and CDR2 FQNEAQ come from the germline V gene (reference sequence). The CDR3 contains 15 residues. V was shortened by 5 bases and J by 3 bases, with 14 bases between the two germline ends. CDR3: CASSPRLDVYNEQFF. The CDR3, as DNA: TGTGCCAGCAGCCCAAGACTAGACGTCTACAATGAGCAGTTCTTC. Full variable domain (outside the CDR3, taken from reference TRBV7-9 and TRBJ2-1): DTGVSQNPRHKITKRGQNVTFRCDPISEHNRLYWYRQTLGQGPEFLTYFQNEAQLEKSRLLSDRFSAERPKGSFSTLEIQRTEQGDSAMYLCASSPRLDVYNEQFFGPGTRLTVL.

The V and J genes are TRBV28 and TRBJ2-7, with D possibly TRBD2 on 5 matching bases. CDR1 MDHEN and CDR2 SYDVKM come from the germline V gene. Trimming removed 7 bases from V and 6 bases from J, with 25 bases in between. This CDR3 contains 16 residues. This chain's CDR3 is CASTSLAPDSLSEQYF. The CDR3, as DNA: TGTGCCAGCACCTCGCTAGCACCGGACTCCCTCTCCGAGCAGTACTTC. Supplemented by reference TRBV28 and TRBJ2-7, the full variable domain reads DVKVTQSSRYLVKRTGEKVFLECVQDMDHENMFWYRQDPGLGLRLIYFSYDVKMKEKGDIPEGYSVSREKKERFSLILESASTNQTSMYLCASTSLAPDSLSEQYFGPGTRLTVT.

The genes are TRBV15 and TRBJ1-3, with unresolved D. Germline loops: CDR1 LNHNV, CDR2 YYDKDF (reference sequence). V gave up 6 bases and J gave up 4 bases, with 13 bases separating them. CDR3 size: 14 residues. CDR3 coding DNA: TGTGCCACCAGTAGCGGGGTGGGAGGAAACACCATATATTTT. Translating it yields CATSSGVGGNTIYF.

The chain links TRBV4-2 to TRBJ2-7; 7 bases line up with TRBD1. This CDR3 comprises 13 residues. Germline loops: CDR1 LGHNA, CDR2 YNFKEQ. V gave up 4 bases and J gave up 2 bases; unmatched junction bases: 2. CDR3 nucleotides: TGTGCCAGCAGCCCCGGACAGGCCTACGAGCAGTACTTC. It specifies CASSPGQAYEQYF.

V usage is TRBV11-2 and J usage is TRBJ2-5, with D perhaps matching TRBD2 (5 bases). Germline V CDR1 and CDR2: SGHAT, FQNNGV. The CDR3 extends over 13 amino acids. The ends were cut back, 5 bases at V and 3 bases at J, with 10 bases in the middle. The CDR3 coding sequence is TGTGCCAGCAGCCCCTGGACTGAAGAGACCCAGTACTTC. Its translation is CASSPWTEETQYF. Complete variable domain (other parts from reference TRBV11-2 and TRBJ2-5): EAGVAQSPRYKIIEKRQSVAFWCNPISGHATLYWYQQILGQGPKLLIQFQNNGVVDDSQLPKDRFSAERLKGVDSTLKIQPAKLEDSAVYLCASSPWTEETQYFGPGTRLLVL.

This chain joins TRBV7-9 and TRBJ1-1; tentative D call: TRBD1 (5 bases). CDR3 length: 13 amino acids. The germline gives CDR1 SEHNR, CDR2 FQNEAQ (reference sequence). Between the trimmed V and J ends, which lost 2 bases and 10 bases, there was a span of 14 bases. The CDR3 DNA reads as TGTGCCAGCAGCTTATCACAGGCGAGAACAGCTTTCTTT. It is translated as CASSLSQARTAFF.

The rearrangement joins TRBV6-1 to TRBJ1-2; D unresolved. The ends were cut back, 3 bases at V and 3 bases at J, with 8 bases in the middle. The CDR3 has 13 amino acids. Per the germline V gene, CDR1 is MNHNS and CDR2 is SASEGT. This CDR3 reads CASSDEGYYGYTF. CDR3 in DNA: TGTGCCAGCAGTGACGAGGGATACTATGGCTACACCTTC.